This T cell receptor (beta chain) was documented in a study of T cell changes during pregnancy in multiple sclerosis. The protocol was immunoSEQ multiplex PCR, while the TCRdb copy is restricted to in-frame clones and leaves out a portion. The sample shows tens of thousands of clones, 70% to 90% of them seen only once. Germline V gene sequence: CDR1 SNHLY, CDR2 FYNNEI. With 4 bases removed from V and 2 bases from J, the gap between germline ends came to 12 bases. The CDR3 consists of 14 residues. The sequence derives from a female donor with multiple sclerosis, enrolled in a pregnancy study. This chain connects TRBV2 to TRBJ2-7; maybe TRBD2 (6 bases). The sample in question was CD4+ T cells from peripheral blood mononuclear cells, obtained in the first trimester of pregnancy. The CDR3 DNA is TGTGCCAGCAGTGCGGGCGGGAAACCCTACGAGCAGTACTTC. The encoded protein is CASSAGGKPYEQYF.